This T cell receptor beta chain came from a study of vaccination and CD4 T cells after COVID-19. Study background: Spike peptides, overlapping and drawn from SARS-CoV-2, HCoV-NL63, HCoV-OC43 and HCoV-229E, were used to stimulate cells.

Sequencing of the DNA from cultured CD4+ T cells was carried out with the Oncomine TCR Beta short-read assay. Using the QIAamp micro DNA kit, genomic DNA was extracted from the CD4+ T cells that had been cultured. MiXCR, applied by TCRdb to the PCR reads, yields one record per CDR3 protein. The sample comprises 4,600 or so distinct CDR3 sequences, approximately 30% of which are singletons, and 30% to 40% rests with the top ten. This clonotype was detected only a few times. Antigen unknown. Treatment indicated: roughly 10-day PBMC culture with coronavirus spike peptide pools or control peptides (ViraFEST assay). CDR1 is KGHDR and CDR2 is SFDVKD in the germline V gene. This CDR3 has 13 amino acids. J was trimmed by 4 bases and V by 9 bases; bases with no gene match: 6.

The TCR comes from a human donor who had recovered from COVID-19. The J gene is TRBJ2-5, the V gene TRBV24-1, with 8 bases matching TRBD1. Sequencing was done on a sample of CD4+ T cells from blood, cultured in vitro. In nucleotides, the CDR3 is TGTGCCACCGGAGGACAGGGTTTAGAGACCCAGTACTTC. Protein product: CATGGQGLETQYF.